The 31 T cell receptor beta chains below all came from one sample that was sequenced in a study of cytomegalovirus exposure and HLA in healthy donors. PCR amplification relied on 60 Vbeta primers (plus 13 Jbeta primers). TCRdb's copy holds only in-frame clones and misses some; the assay was immunoSEQ multiplex PCR. In the table there are 120,000 to 150,000 clones, roughly 87% of which are singletons. The sample consisted of PBMCs. These receptors were obtained from a man aged 25-45 years in good health and CMV-seropositive.

The count of this clone is one. The rearrangement joins TRBV5-4 to TRBJ1-1; 7 nucleotides match TRBD1. This CDR3 region has 15 residues. J was trimmed by 5 bases and V by 7 bases; bases with no gene match: 14. CDR1 SGHNT and CDR2 YYREEE come from the germline V gene (reference sequence). This chain's CDR3 is CASRTGTAGGTEAFF. DNA of the CDR3: TGTGCCAGCCGGACGGGGACAGCTGGGGGGACTGAAGCTTTCTTT.

This clone came up a few times. The chain recombines TRBV29-1 with TRBJ2-4; 7 bases line up with TRBD2. Germline assignment: CDR1 SQVTM and CDR2 ANQGSEA. After removal of 4 bases from V and 0 bases from J, the junction contained 6 bases not matched to a gene. This CDR3 is 15 amino acids long. The CDR3 here is CSVASGGLAKNIQYF. In DNA form, the CDR3 reads TGCAGCGTTGCTAGCGGAGGCCTAGCCAAAAACATTCAGTACTTC.

V usage is TRBV10-2 and J usage is TRBJ2-1, with 8 nucleotides matching TRBD2. The CDR3 runs to 14 residues. V was pared by 4 bases and J by 5 bases, with 4 bases of the junction left unmatched. CDR1 WSHSY and CDR2 SAAADI come from the germline V gene. The CDR3 DNA sequence: TGCGCCAGCAGTGTAGCGGGGATAAACAATGAGCAGTTCTTC. It encodes CASSVAGINNEQFF.

This clone was seen a few times. This sequence joins TRBV6-1 and TRBJ2-7; D perhaps matches TRBD1 (6 bases). The CDR3 has 12 amino acids. Trimming cost V 6 bases and J 4 bases, with 10 bases left between them. The germline V gene has CDR1 MNHNS and CDR2 SASEGT. The CDR3 reads CASSLDSYEQYF. The DNA for the CDR3 is TGTGCCAGCAGCCTGGACAGTTACGAGCAGTACTTC.

This clone was seen only once. The chain is built from TRBV7-6 and TRBJ2-2; 7 bases match TRBD2. V lost 1 base and J lost 1; bases outside the gene matches: 3. Germline V gives CDR1 SGHVS, CDR2 FNYEAQ. The CDR3 is 16 residues long. CDR3 sequence: CASSLEASGNTGELFF. The CDR3 DNA reads TGTGCCAGCAGCTTAGAGGCTAGCGGGAACACCGGGGAGCTGTTTTTT.

The rearrangement uses TRBV30 and TRBJ1-1, with 8 positions matching TRBD1. This CDR3 region has 12 residues. The junction had 1 base not matched to a gene; V was cut back by 0 bases and J by 7 bases. Per germline, CDR1 GTSNPN and CDR2 SVGIG (reference sequence). Written as DNA, the CDR3 is TGTGCCTGGAGTGTACAGGGGGTTGAAGCTTTCTTT. Translating gives CAWSVQGVEAFF.

V and J are TRBV4-1 and TRBJ1-1, with 7 nucleotides matching TRBD1. This CDR3 comprises 15 residues. Losses at the gene ends were 3 bases for V and 3 bases for J; bases not matched to a gene: 7. Germline V gene data show CDR1 as MGHRA and CDR2 as YSYEKL. The CDR3 DNA reads TGCGCCAGCAGCCACCCGTGGAGGGGGCACACTGAAGCTTTCTTT. Translating it yields CASSHPWRGHTEAFF.

CDR3 in DNA: TGTGCCAGCAGGACTAGCGGGAGATACAATGAGCAGTTCTTC. Its translation: CASRTSGRYNEQFF. V usage is TRBV28 and J usage is TRBJ2-1, with TRBD2 identical over 12 bases. This CDR3 region has 14 residues. With 6 bases clipped from V and 4 bases from J, the junction kept 1 base outside the gene matches. The V gene's germline CDR1 is MDHEN and CDR2 SYDVKM.

The chain recombines TRBV28 with TRBJ1-2; D unclear. Per the germline V gene, CDR1 is MDHEN and CDR2 is SYDVKM. V was trimmed by 5 bases and J by 2 bases, leaving 15 bases between them. This CDR3 spans 15 amino acids. The CDR3 DNA follows: TGTGCCAGCAGTACCGCCGGGGTATCGAACTATGGCTACACCTTC. It specifies CASSTAGVSNYGYTF.

The CDR3 nucleotides read TGTGCCAGCAGACTACGGGGGGCCTCACCCCTCCACTTT. It yields the protein CASRLRGASPLHF. V usage is TRBV6-5 and J usage is TRBJ1-6, with TRBD1 as a possible D gene (6 bases). The V gene lost 6 bases and the J gene lost 10 bases, with 13 bases spanning the gap. Germline lookup yields CDR1 MNHEY and CDR2 SVGAGI. CDR3 length: 13 residues.

The chain uses TRBV9 and TRBJ1-1; TRBD1 matches at 9 bases. Looked up from germline, CDR1 is SGDLS and CDR2 is YYNGEE. The CDR3 extends over 15 amino acids. V shed 0 bases, J shed 3 bases, and the junction held 3 bases outside the gene matches. CDR3 protein: CASSVGGQGDTEAFF. Written as DNA, the CDR3 is TGTGCCAGCAGCGTAGGGGGACAGGGAGACACTGAAGCTTTCTTT.

This clone was counted only a few times. The rearrangement links TRBV5-1 to TRBJ1-1, with 12 bases matching TRBD1. Trimming at V came to 4 bases and at J to 1 base, leaving 8 bases not matched to a gene. Germline CDR1 SGHRS, CDR2 YFSETQ. The CDR3 contains 17 residues. Here the CDR3 DNA reads TGCGCCAGCAGCGCCTGGGACAGGGGGCCGCAGAACACTGAAGCTTTCTTT. Protein product: CASSAWDRGPQNTEAFF.

This chain connects TRBV2 to TRBJ2-2; 7 bases line up with TRBD2. CDR1 and CDR2 from the germline V gene are SNHLY and FYNNEI. V lost 7 bases, J lost 2 bases, and 7 bases stayed unmatched. The CDR3 is 15 amino acids. Written as DNA, the CDR3 is TGTGCCAGCATGAAGCGGGGCGTTAACACCGGGGAGCTGTTTTTT. This codes for CASMKRGVNTGELFF.

V and J are TRBV6-5 and TRBJ2-2, with D possibly TRBD2 on 6 matching bases. There are 14 residues in the CDR3. V was cut by 8 bases and J by 1 base, with 11 bases left in between. In germline, CDR1 is MNHEY, CDR2 SVGAGI. The CDR3 DNA reads as TGTGCCAGCCGGGCGGGGAGGAACACCGGGGAGCTGTTTTTT. Its translation: CASRAGRNTGELFF.

CDR3 protein: CASSIDTRVYYGYTF. The CDR3 nucleotides read TGTGCCAGTAGTATAGATACTAGGGTATACTATGGCTACACCTTC. The chain has TRBV19 and TRBJ1-2; D call uncertain. Trimming took 0 bases from V and 3 from J, leaving 11 bases between them. The CDR3 is 15 amino acids. Germline V gives CDR1 LNHDA, CDR2 SQIVND (reference sequence).

The rearrangement links TRBV13 to TRBJ1-2; D remains unclear. CDR3 length: 17 amino acids. The V gene lost 2 bases and the J gene lost 0 bases, with 16 bases spanning the gap. Germline values: CDR1 PRHDT, CDR2 FYEKMQ (reference sequence). CDR3 nucleotides: TGTGCCAGCAGCTTATCGATCCTGAGGGCCTCTAACTATGGCTACACCTTC. The encoded protein is CASSLSILRASNYGYTF.

The chain links TRBV19 to TRBJ2-7, with 12 bases fitting TRBD2. The CDR3 extends over 16 amino acids. Germline assignment: CDR1 LNHDA and CDR2 SQIVND (reference sequence). J was trimmed by 1 base and V by 3 bases; bases with no gene match: 4. The CDR3: CASSITTSGSSYEQYF. CDR3 nucleotide sequence: TGTGCCAGTAGTATCACGACTAGCGGGAGTTCCTACGAGCAGTACTTC.

The J gene is TRBJ2-1, the V gene TRBV30; no reliable D call. Trimming pared 2 bases from V and 3 bases from J, leaving 14 bases between. The CDR3 loop spans 15 amino acids. Germline CDR1 is GTSNPN and CDR2 is SVGIG (reference sequence). The CDR3 DNA sequence: TGTGCCTGGAGTATTTTAGACTGGAACTACAATGAGCAGTTCTTC. Translation gives CAWSILDWNYNEQFF.

The V gene is TRBV2, the J gene TRBJ1-5; tentatively, D is TRBD1 (6 bases). The CDR3 extends over 15 amino acids. Germline-derived CDR1 and CDR2 are SNHLY and FYNNEI. V lost 4 bases to trimming and J lost 6 bases, with 16 bases between them. The CDR3 region is CASSAIQGRSQPQHF. Here the CDR3 DNA reads TGTGCCAGCAGTGCCATACAGGGAAGAAGTCAGCCCCAGCATTTT.

The chain joins TRBV30 to TRBJ1-6; the match to TRBD1 covers 9 bases. Unmatched junction bases numbered 8, after V lost 1 base and J lost 10 bases. The CDR3 spans 15 residues. Looked up from germline, CDR1 is GTSNPN and CDR2 is SVGIG (reference sequence). Written as DNA, the CDR3 is TGTGCCTGGAGTGAAACGACAGGGGGAAGCTCACCCCTCCACTTT. Residues: CAWSETTGGSSPLHF.

About this clone itself: Within the sample, other DNA sequences also encode this same CDR3. The gene calls are TRBV5-1 and TRBJ1-1, with D uncertain. The CDR3 covers 13 residues. Germline assignment: CDR1 SGHRS and CDR2 YFSETQ. The V end was cut by 5 bases, the J end by 4 bases, with 12 bases between. The CDR3 spells CASSLSGGTEAFF. As DNA, the CDR3 is TGCGCCAGCAGTTTGTCGGGTGGCACTGAAGCTTTCTTT.

V gene TRBV2 combines with J gene TRBJ2-2; D is uncertain. This CDR3 contains 12 residues. Germline CDR1 is SNHLY and CDR2 is FYNNEI. Trimming cost V 5 bases and J 6 bases, with 7 bases left between them. This CDR3 is CASSKFSGELFF. The CDR3 bases are TGTGCCAGCAGTAAATTCTCCGGGGAGCTGTTTTTT.

The chain couples TRBV5-5 to TRBJ1-5; TRBD1 is a possible D gene (6 bases). The germline V gene encodes CDR1 SGHKS and CDR2 YYEKEE (reference sequence). V was trimmed by 0 bases and J by 7 bases, leaving 11 bases between them. CDR3 length equals 14 residues. CDR3: CASSLVGAVQPQHF. CDR3 DNA sequence: TGTGCCAGCAGCTTGGTGGGGGCAGTCCAGCCCCAGCATTTT.

This clone was picked up a small number of times. The chain joins TRBV27 to TRBJ1-1; tentative D call: TRBD1 (6 bases). CDR3 size: 15 residues. V was clipped by 5 bases and J by 5 bases, with 18 bases between them. Germline V gene sequence: CDR1 MNHEY, CDR2 SMNVEV (reference sequence). The CDR3 DNA sequence: TGTGCCAGCAGTCGAACGGGACACCCGGGGACTGAAGCTTTCTTT. Translation: CASSRTGHPGTEAFF.

The rearrangement joins TRBV4-1 to TRBJ2-7; 8 nucleotides line up with TRBD1. V shed 0 bases, J shed 1 base, and the junction held 2 bases outside the gene matches. CDR1 is MGHRA, CDR2 YSYEKL, per germline. CDR3 length: 15 amino acids. CDR3 bases: TGCGCCAGCAGCCAAGACGGACAGGGATCCTACGAGCAGTACTTC. It codes for CASSQDGQGSYEQYF.

The chain carries TRBV20-1 and TRBJ2-7; no clear D. The V gene's germline CDR1 is DFQATT and CDR2 SNEGSKA (reference sequence). Trimming removed 5 bases from V and 6 bases from J, with 11 bases in between. The CDR3 has 11 residues. This CDR3 reads CSAFLPGEQYF. DNA of the CDR3: TGCAGTGCTTTCCTCCCGGGCGAGCAGTACTTC.

This chain connects TRBV15 to TRBJ1-2, with 7 bases aligning to TRBD1. The CDR3 contains 15 residues. The germline V gene encodes CDR1 LNHNV and CDR2 YYDKDF (reference sequence). V shed 4 bases and J 7 bases; nucleotides not matched to a gene: 12. The CDR3 reads CATSISGTVLRGYTF. CDR3 nucleotide sequence: TGTGCCACCAGCATCTCCGGGACAGTCCTTCGTGGCTACACCTTC.

The chain recombines TRBV5-1 with TRBJ2-5; 10 bases line up with TRBD1. The CDR3 is made up of 14 amino acids. The germline gives CDR1 SGHRS, CDR2 YFSETQ. V was clipped by 6 bases and J by 2 bases; unmatched bases: 4. The CDR3 sequence: CASNRGQGQETQYF. Written as DNA, the CDR3 is TGCGCCAGCAACCGGGGACAGGGGCAAGAGACCCAGTACTTC. The variable domain in full, completed from reference TRBV5-1 and TRBJ2-5, reads KAGVTQTPRYLIKTRGQQVTLSCSPISGHRSVSWYQQTPGQGLQFLFEYFSETQRNKGNFPGRFSGRQFSNSRSEMNVSTLELGDSALYLCASNRGQGQETQYFGPGTRLLVL.

This chain uses TRBV28 with TRBJ1-1; D possibly corresponds to TRBD1 (5 bases). Trimming stripped 2 bases from V and 3 bases from J, with 10 bases between. CDR3 length: 14 residues. Germline CDR1 is MDHEN and CDR2 is SYDVKM. DNA of the CDR3: TGTGCCAGCAGTTTAGTGACAGAGGACACTGAAGCTTTCTTT. Translating gives CASSLVTEDTEAFF.

The CDR3 nucleotides read TGTGCCAGCAGTGAATATTGGACAGATAGCAATCAGCCCCAGCATTTT. Protein: CASSEYWTDSNQPQHF. This chain joins TRBV25-1 and TRBJ1-5, with a tentative D call TRBD1 (6 bases). The CDR3 is 16 amino acids. Germline V CDR1 and CDR2: MGHDK, SYGVNS. V was shortened by 0 bases and J by 0 bases, with 9 bases between the two germline ends.

A note on this clone: An end of the junction differs from the germline gene, which may be a read error. V usage is TRBV5-1 and J usage is TRBJ2-6, with a weak D call TRBD1 (5 bases). The CDR3 totals 15 residues. The germline CDR1 and CDR2 sequences are SGHRS and YFSETQ. The CDR3, as DNA: TGCGCCAGCAGCCCTCCACGCTCTGGGGCCAACGGCCTGACTTTC. This codes for CASSPPRSGANGLTF.